This T cell receptor (beta chain) was retrieved from a study of blood T cell repertoires in COVID-19 (dated by TCRdb to about 2020). Background for the entire study: Collaborator samples came from the United States, Italy and Spain and covered acute and convalescent phases of COVID-19. The material from the prospective study consisted of cDNA or gDNA derived from T cells, B-cell-depleted T cells, or PBMCs. Samples came from the ongoing ImmuneRACE study (first 160 participants) plus 1,254 subjects from 6 global collaborators. Where available, HLA class I and class II types were taken from metadata supplied by the sample provider and were not determined by assay-based typing. Nearly every sample came with metadata listing a de-identified subject ID, COVID-19 status, age in years and sex. The repertoires were released in a freely available public database intended as a resource for research on the immune response to SARS-CoV-2. Deeply sampled blood TCRbeta repertoires from subjects exposed to, actively infected with, or recovered from COVID-19 were included in the dataset.

Points on this clone: Its antigen is still unknown. No much larger clone exists at a distance of one base, and base qualities are not known.

TCRbeta CDR3 regions were amplified from genomic DNA by means of the immunoSEQ Assay, a bias-controlled multiplex PCR. As for the authors' bioinformatics: Nucleated cell counts per sample were estimated from amplification of reference gene primers within the assay. Sequence reads were collapsed and filtered to measure the absolute abundance of every unique TCRbeta CDR3 rearrangement. For each sample, productive Simpson clonality was calculated by taking the square root of Simpson's diversity index across productive rearrangements. Sourced from immuneACCESS, this table was stored by TCRdb with only in-frame sequences that have V and J called. A share of the clones is absent; for the studies checked, an unresolved V gene accounts for under half, and the remainder has no known explanation. The D gene and trimming were derived from the DNA, and the V and J assignments and clone size from that table. The table for this sample lists 50,000 to 65,000 clones; approximately 82% of them were counted only once. Of the sample, roughly 6.3% falls within the top ten clones.

Reading from cysteine to phenylalanine, the CDR3 counts 15 amino acids. The DNA shown is the 45-base CDR3, in frame from base 1. V lost 5 bases and J lost 5 bases, and the count of bases not matched to a germline gene is 11. CDR1 LNHDA and CDR2 SQIVND were looked up in the germline V gene (reference sequence). What the study reported, not specific to this receptor: How much clinical and demographic metadata was included differed by source and by participant, and the metadata was provided uncurated.

The collaborating institutions used their own protocols to collect whole blood in K2EDTA tubes. For TCRbeta analysis, collaborators shipped samples in one of three forms: frozen whole blood, isolated PBMCs, or DNA extracted from either of those sample types. This sequence originates from a human donor in a cohort sampled during active COVID-19. This receptor chain uses TRBV19 and TRBJ1-1; TRBD1 lines up with 7 middle nucleotides. Sequenced material: peripheral blood. The DNA sequence is given as TGTGCCAGTAGTCTCTCCGGACAGGTTACGACTGAAGCTTTCTTT. Its product reads: CASSLSGQVTTEAFF.